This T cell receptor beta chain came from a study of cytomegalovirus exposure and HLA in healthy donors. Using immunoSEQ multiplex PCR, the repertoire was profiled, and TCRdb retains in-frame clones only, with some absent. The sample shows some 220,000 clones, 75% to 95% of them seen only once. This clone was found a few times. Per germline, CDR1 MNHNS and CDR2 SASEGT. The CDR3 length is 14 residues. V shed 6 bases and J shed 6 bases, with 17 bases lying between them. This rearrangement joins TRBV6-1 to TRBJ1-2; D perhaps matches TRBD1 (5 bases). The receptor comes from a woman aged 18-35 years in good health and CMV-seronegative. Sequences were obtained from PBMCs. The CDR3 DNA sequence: TGTGCCAGCAGAGCCCTCCAGGGTGATCATGGCTACACCTTC. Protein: CASRALQGDHGYTF.